One and the same sample provided the 19 T cell receptor beta chains below, sequenced in a study of T cell repertoires in cytomegalovirus infection. A single record per CDR3 protein comes from TCRdb applying MiXCR to the reads. Counted here are about 230,000 distinct CDR3 sequences, over 20% occurring once; the ten biggest clones make up over 15%. The source material was CD8+ T cells from PBMCs. These receptors all stem from a human donor in good health (CMV status not recorded). Some clones in this sample may be carry-over from other donors' samples.

This clonotype was observed at least ten times. The chain employs TRBV7-6 and TRBJ2-1; D ambiguous. CDR1 and CDR2 (germline): SGHVS, FNYEAQ. Trimming stripped 6 bases from V and 4 bases from J, with 16 bases between. This CDR3 is built from 15 residues. This CDR3 reads CASSLNDVGYNEQFF. The CDR3 bases are TGTGCCAGCAGTTTAAATGATGTGGGGTACAATGAGCAGTTCTTC.

This rearrangement joins TRBV6-6 to TRBJ2-7; D is unclear. Trimming removed 5 bases from V and 5 bases from J, with 16 bases in between. The length of the CDR3 is 14 residues. Germline CDR1 and CDR2: MNHNY and SVGAGI (reference sequence). The chain's CDR3 is CASSNPGSFNEQYF. The CDR3 DNA sequence: TGTGCCAGCAGTAATCCCGGTAGCTTCAACGAGCAGTACTTC.

The rearrangement links TRBV11-2 to TRBJ2-1; 7 nucleotides align to TRBD1. This CDR3 comprises 16 residues. Germline V gives CDR1 SGHAT, CDR2 FQNNGV. V lost 6 bases and J lost 8; bases outside the gene matches: 16. The CDR3 here is CASRPTRTGNYDEQFF. CDR3 sequence (DNA): TGTGCCAGCAGACCAACCAGGACAGGCAATTACGATGAGCAGTTCTTC.

The gene calls are TRBV28 and TRBJ2-1, with TRBD1 matching over 8 bases. The germline gives CDR1 MDHEN, CDR2 SYDVKM. V shed 5 bases and J 3 bases; nucleotides not matched to a gene: 12. This CDR3 is 17 amino acids long. The CDR3 DNA reads TGTGCCAGCAGTCCGAGAAGGACAGGGCTCATCTACAATGAGCAGTTCTTC. Residues: CASSPRRTGLIYNEQFF.

The sample holds a few counts of this clonotype. This chain joins TRBV7-2 and TRBJ2-1, with a tentative D call TRBD2 (7 bases). CDR1 and CDR2 (germline): SGHTA, FQGNSA. The V end was cut by 8 bases, the J end by 2 bases, with 19 bases between. The CDR3 consists of 16 residues. CDR3 sequence: CASGGGGGATYNEQFF. CDR3 sequence (DNA): TGTGCCAGCGGGGGGGGTGGGGGGGCGACCTACAATGAGCAGTTCTTC.

The chain employs TRBV14 and TRBJ1-6; D remains ambiguous. Trimming stripped 1 base from V and 8 bases from J, with 12 bases between. CDR1 and CDR2 (germline): SGHDN, FVKESK. The CDR3 spans 15 residues. In DNA form, the CDR3 reads TGTGCCAGCAGCCAAGCCAAAGGGTTTTATTCACCCCTCCACTTT. Its translation: CASSQAKGFYSPLHF.

V is TRBV5-1 and J is TRBJ1-4; D perhaps matches TRBD1 (6 bases). CDR3 length: 14 amino acids. Between the trimmed V and J ends, which lost 0 bases and 9 bases, there was a span of 12 bases. Germline CDR1 is SGHRS and CDR2 is YFSETQ. The CDR3 reads CASSLGGGAQKLFF. The CDR3 bases are TGCGCCAGCAGCTTGGGAGGGGGTGCACAAAAACTGTTTTTT.

The genes are TRBV4-1 and TRBJ2-3, with TRBD1 matching over 7 bases. J lost 1 base, V lost 5 bases, and 3 bases had no gene match. The germline CDR1 and CDR2 sequences are MGHRA and YSYEKL. This CDR3 comprises 14 residues. The CDR3 nucleotides are TGCGCCAGCAGCGTGGGACAGTGCACAGATACGCAGTATTTT. The encoded protein is CASSVGQCTDTQYF.

This clonotype has a single count. The chain combines TRBV28 with TRBJ1-5; D is unclear. The CDR3 is 14 residues long. Germline CDR1 is MDHEN and CDR2 is SYDVKM. Trimming pared 1 base from V and 0 bases from J, leaving 4 bases between. The CDR3, as DNA: TGTGCCAGCAGTTTATACAGTAGCAATCAGCCCCAGCATTTT. This encodes CASSLYSSNQPQHF.

The chain has TRBV4-1 and TRBJ2-5; no clear D. This CDR3 contains 13 residues. Deletions cut 1 base from V and 4 bases from J, with 7 bases between. The germline V gene has CDR1 MGHRA and CDR2 YSYEKL. CDR3 nucleotides: TGCGCCAGCAGCCAAGTCCCGGGAGAGACCCAGTACTTC. Its translation is CASSQVPGETQYF.

This clonotype was picked up many times. The chain is built from TRBV11-2 and TRBJ2-7; D is possibly TRBD1 (6 bases). The CDR3 totals 15 residues. CDR1 and CDR2 (germline): SGHAT, FQNNGV. V lost 4 bases and J lost 3, with 16 bases in between. In DNA, the CDR3 is TGTGCCAGCAGCTCAACCGGGACAATCCGCTACGAGCAGTACTTC. Protein sequence: CASSSTGTIRYEQYF.

J is TRBJ1-1 and V is TRBV20-1; D is unresolved. V lost 6 bases and J 5 bases, leaving 13 bases between the germline ends. CDR3 length: 12 residues. Germline V gene lookup returns CDR1 DFQATT and CDR2 SNEGSKA (reference sequence). The CDR3 region has the DNA TGCAGTGCGCCTATTCTAGGGACTGAAGCTTTCTTT. It codes for CSAPILGTEAFF.

Remarks on this clonotype: The CDR3 end shows no conserved phenylalanine or tryptophan, and so a read error is likely. This chain uses TRBV3-1 with TRBJ2-6; D perhaps matches TRBD1 (5 bases). Trimming cost V 4 bases and J 0 bases, with 16 bases left between them. Germline CDR1 LGHDT, CDR2 YNNKEL (reference sequence). The CDR3 extends over 18 amino acids. The DNA of the CDR3 is TGTGCCAGCAGCCTATGGACATCCCTGCGCTCTGGGGCCAACGTCCTGACTTTG. It yields the protein CASSLWTSLRSGANVLTL.

V and J are TRBV28 and TRBJ2-5, with TRBD2 identical over 10 bases. CDR1 MDHEN and CDR2 SYDVKM come from the germline V gene. With V trimmed by 3 bases and J by 3 bases, 13 bases remained unmatched. This CDR3 spans 18 amino acids. CDR3 amino acids: CASSFSMVAGGNKETQYF. The CDR3 nucleotides read TGTGCCAGCAGTTTCAGTATGGTAGCGGGGGGTAACAAAGAGACCCAGTACTTC.

This clonotype was observed a few times. The V call is TRBV4-1, the J call TRBJ2-7; D is perhaps TRBD2 (6 bases). This CDR3 spans 15 amino acids. V lost 6 bases to trimming and J lost 5 bases, with 20 bases between them. Germline loops: CDR1 MGHRA, CDR2 YSYEKL. The chain's CDR3 is CASSIGDFQRNEQYF. The CDR3 coding sequence is TGCGCCAGCAGTATTGGGGACTTCCAGAGGAACGAGCAGTACTTC.

The chain joins TRBV7-8 to TRBJ1-2; 9 bases agree with TRBD1. V was clipped by 7 bases and J by 7 bases; unmatched bases: 13. CDR3 length: 15 amino acids. Germline CDR1 and CDR2: SGHVS and FQNEAQ. The CDR3 region is CASNRGPGEAFGYTF. The CDR3 DNA sequence: TGTGCCAGCAACAGGGGGCCGGGAGAAGCTTTTGGCTACACCTTC.

The chain has TRBV12-3 or TRBV12-4 and TRBJ2-1; no clear D gene. This CDR3 is 12 amino acids long. V lost 8 bases and J lost 2, with 7 bases in between. The CDR3 is CASPSPYNEQFF. The CDR3 region has the DNA TGTGCCAGCCCGTCACCCTACAATGAGCAGTTCTTC.

This sequence joins TRBV20-1 and TRBJ2-7; D may be TRBD2 (6 bases). Germline loops: CDR1 DFQATT, CDR2 SNEGSKA (reference sequence). This CDR3 is built from 12 residues. The ends were cut back, 6 bases at V and 2 bases at J, with 11 bases in the middle. CDR3 in DNA: TGCAGTGCAGAAGGGGAGGCCTACGAGCAGTACTTC. Protein product: CSAEGEAYEQYF.

The gene calls are TRBV15 and TRBJ2-2; D perhaps matches TRBD2 (7 bases). There are 15 residues in the CDR3. Germline V gene data show CDR1 as LNHNV and CDR2 as YYDKDF (reference sequence). Trimming took 0 bases from V and 8 from J, leaving 13 bases between them. The CDR3 region is CATSRDRGAAGELFF. In nucleotides, the CDR3 is TGTGCCACCAGCAGAGATCGGGGGGCCGCGGGGGAGCTGTTTTTT.